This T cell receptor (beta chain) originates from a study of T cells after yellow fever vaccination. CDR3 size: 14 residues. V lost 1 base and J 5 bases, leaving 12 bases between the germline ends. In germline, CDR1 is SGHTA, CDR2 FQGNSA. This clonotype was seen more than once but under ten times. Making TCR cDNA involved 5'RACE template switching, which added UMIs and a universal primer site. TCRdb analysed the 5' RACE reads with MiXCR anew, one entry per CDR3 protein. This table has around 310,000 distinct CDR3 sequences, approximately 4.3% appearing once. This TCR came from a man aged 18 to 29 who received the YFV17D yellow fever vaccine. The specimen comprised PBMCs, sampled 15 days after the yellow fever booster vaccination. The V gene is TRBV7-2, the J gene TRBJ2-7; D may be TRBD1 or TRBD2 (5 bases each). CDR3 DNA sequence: TGTGCCAGCAGCTTAGACGGGACCCTAGACGAGCAGTACTTC. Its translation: CASSLDGTLDEQYF.